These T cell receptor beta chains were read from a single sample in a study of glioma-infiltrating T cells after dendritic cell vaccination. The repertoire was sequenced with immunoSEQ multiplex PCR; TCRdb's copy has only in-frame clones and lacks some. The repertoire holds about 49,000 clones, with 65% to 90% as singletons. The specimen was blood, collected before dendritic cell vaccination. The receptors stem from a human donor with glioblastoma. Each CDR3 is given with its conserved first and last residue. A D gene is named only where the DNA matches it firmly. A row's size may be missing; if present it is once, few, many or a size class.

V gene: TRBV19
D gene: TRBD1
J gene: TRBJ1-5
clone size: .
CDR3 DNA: TGTGCCAGTAGTTCTCACACAGACAGGGGGCTACTGACCAATCAGCCCCAGCATTTT
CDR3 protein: CASSSHTDRGLLTNQPQHF

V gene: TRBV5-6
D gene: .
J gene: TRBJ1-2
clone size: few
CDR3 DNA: TGTGCCAGCAGCTCACAGGCGCACTATGGCTACACCTTC
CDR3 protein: CASSSQAHYGYTF

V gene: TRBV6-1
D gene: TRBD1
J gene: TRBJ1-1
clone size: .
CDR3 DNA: TGTGCCAGCAGTGAGGTAGGACAGGGTAAAGCTTTCTTT
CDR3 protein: CASSEVGQGKAFF

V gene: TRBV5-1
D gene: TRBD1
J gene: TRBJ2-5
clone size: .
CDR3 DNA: TGCGCCAGCAGACTCATCGGACAGGGGAAAGAGACCCAGTACTTC
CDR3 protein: CASRLIGQGKETQYF

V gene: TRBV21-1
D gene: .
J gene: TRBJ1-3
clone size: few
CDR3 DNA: TGTGCCAGCAGCACTACGGGGGACAGGCCTTCGTCTGGAAACACCATATATTTT
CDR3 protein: CASSTTGDRPSSGNTIYF

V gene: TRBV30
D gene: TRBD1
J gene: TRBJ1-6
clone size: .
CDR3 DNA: TGTGCCTGGTCTGCGGGGACAGCAAATTCACCCCTCCACTTT
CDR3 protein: CAWSAGTANSPLHF

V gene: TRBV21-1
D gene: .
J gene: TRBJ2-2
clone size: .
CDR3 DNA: TGTGCCAGCAGCAAAGAGTGGTTGAGACAACACACCGGGGAGCTGTTTTTT
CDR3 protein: CASSKEWLRQHTGELFF

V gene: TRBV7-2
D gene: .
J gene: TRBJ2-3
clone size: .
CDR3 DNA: TGTGCCAGCAGCTTGGGGGGGGGCGTGGATACGCAGTATTTT
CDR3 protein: CASSLGGGVDTQYF

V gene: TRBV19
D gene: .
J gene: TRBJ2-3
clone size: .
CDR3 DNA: TGTGCCAGTAGTAGCCAACCCTATAGCACAGATACGCAGTATTTT
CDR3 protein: CASSSQPYSTDTQYF

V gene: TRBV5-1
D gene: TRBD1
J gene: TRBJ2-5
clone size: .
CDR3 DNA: TGCGCCAGCAGCTTTGACAGGGGACAAGAGACCCAGTACTTC
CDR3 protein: CASSFDRGQETQYF

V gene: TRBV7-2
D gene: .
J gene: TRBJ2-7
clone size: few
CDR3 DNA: TGTGCCAGCAGCTCCAGGGGTAGCGAGCAGTACTTC
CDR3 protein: CASSSRGSEQYF

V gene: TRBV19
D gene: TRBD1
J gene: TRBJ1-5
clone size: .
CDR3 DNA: TGTGCCAGTAGACAGGGGGGCAATCAGCCCCAGCATTTT
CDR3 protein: CASRQGGNQPQHF

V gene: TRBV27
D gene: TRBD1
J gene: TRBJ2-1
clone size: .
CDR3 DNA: TGTGCCAGCAGTAAACAGGGGGGCGGCTACAATGAGCAGTTCTTC
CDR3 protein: CASSKQGGGYNEQFF

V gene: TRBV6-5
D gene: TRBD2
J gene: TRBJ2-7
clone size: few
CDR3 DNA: TGTGCCAGCAGATTGACTAGCGGCTCCTACGAGCAGTACTTC
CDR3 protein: CASRLTSGSYEQYF

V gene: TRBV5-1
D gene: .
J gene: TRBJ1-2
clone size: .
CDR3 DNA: TGCGCCAGCAGCTTGCAGGGTGCCTATGGCTACACCTTC
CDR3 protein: CASSLQGAYGYTF

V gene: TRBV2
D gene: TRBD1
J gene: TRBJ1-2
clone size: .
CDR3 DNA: TGTGCCAGCAGTGCTCTGACAGGGGGCCTTTATGGCTACACCTTC
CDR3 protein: CASSALTGGLYGYTF

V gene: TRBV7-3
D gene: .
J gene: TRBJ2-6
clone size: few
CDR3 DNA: TGTGCCAGCAGCCCAGGAAGGACAGGGGCCAACGTCCTGACTTTC
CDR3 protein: CASSPGRTGANVLTF

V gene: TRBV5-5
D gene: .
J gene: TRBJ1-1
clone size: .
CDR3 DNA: TGTGCCAGCAGCTTGACCGGGCCCTCTTGGGAGGCTTTCTTT
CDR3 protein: CASSLTGPSWEAFF

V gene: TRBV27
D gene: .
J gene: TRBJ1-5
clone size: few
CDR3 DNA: TGTGCCAGCAGTTTATCGGGCCCGTCTAGCAATCAGCCCCAGCATTTT
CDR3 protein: CASSLSGPSSNQPQHF

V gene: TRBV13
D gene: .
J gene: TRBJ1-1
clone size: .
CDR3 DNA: TGTGCCAGCAGCTTAGAACAGGCGGGGGAAGCTTTCTTT
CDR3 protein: CASSLEQAGEAFF

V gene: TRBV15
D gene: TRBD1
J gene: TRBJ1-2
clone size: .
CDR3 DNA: TGTGCCACCACCACGACAGGGGGCGCGAGTGGCTACACCTTC
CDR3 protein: CATTTTGGASGYTF

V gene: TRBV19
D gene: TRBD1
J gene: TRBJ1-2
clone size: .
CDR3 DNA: TGTGCCAGTAGTTTGGGACAGGGGGCTCTCCTTATGTTAACTAACTATGGCTACACCTTC
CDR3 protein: CASSLGQGALLMLTNYGYTF